This is a list of T cell receptor beta chains from one sample in a study of blood T cell repertoires in COVID-19. Clones were sequenced by immunoSEQ multiplex PCR, and TCRdb holds only the in-frame ones, with some missing. The table has some 87,000 clones, around 87% seen once. The sequencing input was peripheral blood. Source of these receptors: a human donor in a cohort sampled during active COVID-19. Both conserved end residues are part of each CDR3. A D gene is named only where the DNA matches it firmly. The listing skips clone size in some rows; elsewhere it reads once, few, many or a size class.

D gene | clone size | CDR3 length | J gene | V gene | CDR3 protein | CDR3 DNA
. | once | 15 | TRBJ2-2 | TRBV11-3 | CASSLAFPNTGELFF | TGTGCCAGCAGCTTAGCGTTCCCGAACACCGGGGAGCTGTTTTTT
. | . | 14 | TRBJ2-3 | TRBV9 | CASRRGPDTDTQYF | TGTGCCAGCAGGCGGGGGCCCGACACAGATACGCAGTATTTT
. | . | 12 | TRBJ1-1 | TRBV12-3/TRBV12-4 | CASRGQTAEAFF | TGTGCCAGCAGAGGACAAACCGCTGAAGCTTTCTTT
TRBD2 | . | 15 | TRBJ2-7 | TRBV4-3 | CASSQDGGAAYEQYF | TGCGCCAGCAGCCAAGACGGGGGGGCTGCCTACGAGCAGTACTTC
TRBD1 | . | 15 | TRBJ1-6 | TRBV7-2 | CASHSPGQGNSPLHF | TGTGCCAGCCACTCTCCGGGACAGGGAAATTCACCCCTCCACTTT
. | . | 14 | TRBJ1-2 | TRBV11-2 | CASSLEAGNAGYTF | TGTGCCAGCAGCTTAGAGGCAGGGAATGCGGGCTACACCTTC
. | . | 15 | TRBJ1-1 | TRBV5-1 | CASSLFPNRETEAFF | TGCGCCAGCAGCTTGTTCCCAAACAGGGAAACTGAAGCTTTCTTT
TRBD1 | . | 16 | TRBJ1-5 | TRBV19 | CASSRGQGVINQPQHF | TGTGCCAGTAGTAGGGGACAGGGGGTCATCAATCAGCCCCAGCATTTT
. | . | 10 | TRBJ1-1 | TRBV29-1 | CSVQQGFAFF | TGCAGCGTACAACAGGGTTTCGCTTTCTTT
. | . | 13 | TRBJ2-2 | TRBV27 | CASKTVVTGELFF | TGTGCCAGCAAGACAGTCGTCACCGGGGAGCTGTTTTTT
. | . | 17 | TRBJ1-5 | TRBV7-2 | CASSSSGVGAGNQPQHF | TGTGCCAGCAGCTCGTCAGGGGTCGGAGCCGGCAATCAGCCCCAGCATTTT
. | few | 13 | TRBJ1-6 | TRBV15 | CATSREADSPLHF | TGTGCCACCAGCAGAGAGGCCGATTCACCCCTCCACTTT
TRBD1 | few | 12 | TRBJ2-7 | TRBV11-2 | CASSKTGGEQYF | TGTGCCAGCAGCAAAACAGGGGGGGAGCAGTACTTC
TRBD1 | . | 12 | TRBJ2-7 | TRBV30 | CAWSAQGTGPYF | TGTGCCTGGAGTGCCCAGGGGACAGGGCCGTACTTC
. | . | 15 | TRBJ2-1 | TRBV5-1 | CASSSQGLIYNEQFF | TGCGCCAGCAGCAGCCAGGGTCTAATCTACAATGAGCAGTTCTTC
. | . | 13 | TRBJ1-1 | TRBV5-4 | CASSLDPGTEAFF | TGTGCCAGCAGCTTGGACCCGGGGACTGAAGCTTTCTTT
. | . | 13 | TRBJ1-1 | TRBV7-2 | CASSSYRGTEAFF | TGTGCCAGCAGCTCGTACCGGGGCACTGAAGCTTTCTTT
. | . | 14 | TRBJ2-5 | TRBV15 | CATSRDRGSETQYF | TGTGCCACCAGCAGAGACAGGGGTTCAGAGACCCAGTACTTC
TRBD1 | . | 14 | TRBJ2-7 | TRBV5-1 | CASSLGDRVHEQYF | TGCGCCAGCAGCTTGGGGGACAGGGTCCACGAGCAGTACTTC
. | . | 14 | TRBJ2-2 | TRBV11-2 | CASSLDRSSGELFF | TGTGCCAGCAGCTTAGATCGGAGTTCGGGGGAGCTGTTTTTT
TRBD1 | . | 15 | TRBJ1-2 | TRBV7-2 | CASSLALGQGDGYTF | TGTGCCAGCAGCTTAGCACTGGGACAGGGAGATGGCTACACCTTC
. | . | 13 | TRBJ1-2 | TRBV7-3 | CASSLTQGYGYTF | TGTGCCAGCAGCCTCACACAGGGATATGGCTACACCTTC
. | . | 20 | TRBJ1-2 | TRBV11-3 | CASSSPAGLLQRSLDYGYTF | TGTGCCAGCAGCTCACCAGCGGGATTGCTCCAAAGGAGCCTAGACTATGGCTACACCTTC
. | few | 13 | TRBJ1-6 | TRBV7-9 | CASSPTGYSPLHF | TGTGCCAGCAGCCCGACGGGGTATTCACCCCTCCACTTT
TRBD2 | . | 14 | TRBJ2-3 | TRBV3-1/TRBV3-2 | CASSAGLAGGPPYF | TGTGCCAGCAGCGCGGGACTAGCGGGGGGGCCTCCGTATTTT
TRBD1 | . | 16 | TRBJ1-1 | TRBV27 | CASSLTQTGDRLQAFF | TGTGCCAGCAGTTTAACTCAAACCGGGGACAGATTACAAGCTTTCTTT
. | . | 15 | TRBJ2-1 | TRBV5-6 | CASSLVRPGYNEQFF | TGTGCCAGCAGCTTGGTACGGCCGGGCTACAATGAGCAGTTCTTC
TRBD1 | . | 14 | TRBJ1-1 | TRBV28 | CASRPGGLDTEAFF | TGTGCCAGCAGACCAGGGGGCCTGGACACTGAAGCTTTCTTT
TRBD1 | . | 15 | TRBJ2-1 | TRBV5-6 | CASSFPGQGYNEQFF | TGTGCCAGCAGCTTCCCGGGACAGGGCTACAATGAGCAGTTCTTC
TRBD1 | . | 17 | TRBJ2-7 | TRBV5-1 | CASSLVSGSDRGYEQYF | TGCGCCAGCAGCTTGGTATCAGGATCGGACAGGGGGTACGAGCAGTACTTC
. | once | 15 | TRBJ2-5 | TRBV5-1 | CASSLTPPYQETQYF | TGCGCCAGCAGCTTGACTCCGCCGTACCAAGAGACCCAGTACTTC
TRBD1 | . | 14 | TRBJ1-1 | TRBV18 | CASSPGQGNTEAFF | TGTGCCAGCTCACCGGGACAGGGGAACACTGAAGCTTTCTTT
. | . | 14 | TRBJ2-2 | TRBV9 | CASSVKGVPGELFF | TGTGCCAGCAGCGTCAAGGGAGTCCCCGGGGAGCTGTTTTTT
. | . | 14 | TRBJ1-2 | TRBV5-1 | CASSLYTVDNGYTF | TGCGCCAGCAGCTTATATACAGTTGACAATGGCTACACCTTC
TRBD1 | . | 15 | TRBJ1-1 | TRBV2 | CASTLQGVGVTEAFF | TGTGCCAGCACACTACAGGGGGTGGGGGTCACTGAAGCTTTCTTT
. | few | 14 | TRBJ1-5 | TRBV7-2 | CAVHPGGVGQPQHF | TGTGCCGTCCACCCGGGGGGCGTTGGTCAGCCCCAGCATTTT
. | . | 14 | TRBJ1-3 | TRBV6-2/TRBV6-3 | CASSSRPGPNTIYF | TGTGCCAGCAGTTCCAGACCGGGTCCAAACACCATATATTTT
TRBD1 | . | 15 | TRBJ2-5 | TRBV5-1 | CASFGQGIMGKTQYF | TGCGCCAGCTTCGGACAGGGAATTATGGGGAAGACCCAGTACTTC
. | . | 15 | TRBJ2-6 | TRBV18 | CASSPLVSGANVLTF | TGTGCCAGCTCACCACTAGTCTCTGGGGCCAACGTCCTGACTTTC
TRBD1 | . | 14 | TRBJ2-2 | TRBV6-1 | CASSEYRGTGELFF | TGTGCCAGCAGTGAATACAGGGGGACCGGGGAGCTGTTTTTT
TRBD2 | . | 16 | TRBJ2-1 | TRBV19 | CASRSLRLATYNEQFF | TGTGCCAGTAGGAGCTTACGACTAGCGACCTACAATGAGCAGTTCTTC
. | . | 14 | TRBJ2-1 | TRBV13 | CASSLGHQGNEQFF | TGTGCCAGCAGCTTAGGACATCAGGGAAATGAGCAGTTCTTC
. | . | 14 | TRBJ2-7 | TRBV6-4 | CASSDSCPTYEQYF | TGTGCCAGCAGTGACTCCTGCCCGACATACGAGCAGTACTTC
. | once | 15 | TRBJ1-6 | TRBV18 | CASSPVTGYNSPLHF | TGTGCCAGCTCACCCGTGACGGGCTATAATTCACCCCTCCACTTT
. | . | 13 | TRBJ2-1 | TRBV10-3 | CAISEVGGNEQFF | TGTGCCATCAGTGAGGTGGGGGGCAATGAGCAGTTCTTC
. | . | 11 | TRBJ2-7 | TRBV20-1 | CSARRVYEQYF | TGCAGTGCCAGACGTGTCTACGAGCAGTACTTC
. | . | 14 | TRBJ2-3 | TRBV13 | CASSLDSGTDTQYF | TGTGCCAGCAGCTTAGATTCCGGCACAGATACGCAGTATTTT
TRBD2 | . | 15 | TRBJ2-5 | TRBV7-2 | CASSPTSGGGETQYF | TGTGCCAGCAGCCCAACTAGCGGGGGGGGAGAGACCCAGTACTTC
TRBD1 | . | 15 | TRBJ2-3 | TRBV28 | CASSTGGSFTDTQYF | TGTGCCAGCAGTACAGGGGGCAGTTTCACAGATACGCAGTATTTT
TRBD1 | . | 14 | TRBJ2-2 | TRBV19 | CASLRTGVTGELFF | TGTGCCAGTCTACGGACAGGCGTAACCGGGGAGCTGTTTTTT
. | . | 17 | TRBJ1-5 | TRBV5-5 | CASSTLAGPLPSHGQHF | TGTGCCAGCAGCACCTTGGCAGGCCCTCTCCCGTCCCACGGCCAGCATTTT
TRBD1 | . | 13 | TRBJ1-2 | TRBV2 | CASRSGGAYGYTF | TGTGCCAGCAGGTCAGGGGGCGCGTATGGCTACACCTTC
. | . | 14 | TRBJ1-6 | TRBV10-2 | CATTQGNDNSPLHF | TGCGCCACCACCCAGGGAAACGACAATTCACCCCTCCACTTT
TRBD1 | . | 18 | TRBJ1-6 | TRBV6-1 | CASSVPGQLNSYNSPLHF | TGTGCCAGCAGTGTACCGGGACAGTTAAACTCCTATAATTCACCCCTCCACTTT
. | few | 12 | TRBJ2-2 | TRBV10-3 | CAISEQLTELFF | TGTGCCATCAGTGAGCAGTTGACTGAGCTGTTTTTT
. | . | 17 | TRBJ1-5 | TRBV7-9 | CASSLAVGDGNNQPQHF | TGTGCCAGCAGCTTAGCGGTAGGGGATGGGAACAATCAGCCCCAGCATTTT
. | . | 15 | TRBJ2-6 | TRBV7-9 | CASSLAPAGANVLTF | TGTGCCAGCAGCTTAGCGCCGGCTGGGGCCAACGTCCTGACTTTC
TRBD2 | . | 18 | TRBJ2-3 | TRBV5-5 | CASSLGLAGGPLADTQYF | TGTGCCAGCAGCTTGGGCCTAGCGGGGGGGCCATTGGCAGATACGCAGTATTTT
. | . | 14 | TRBJ2-2 | TRBV6-5 | CASTYIIYPGELFF | TGTGCCAGCACTTATATAATTTATCCGGGGGAGCTGTTTTTT